One sample yielded the 14 T cell receptor beta chains listed below, sequenced in a study of radiation and T cells in renal cell carcinoma (dated by TCRdb to the early 2020s). The library relied on the immunoSEQ multiplex PCR assay. Sourced from immuneACCESS, this table was stored by TCRdb with only in-frame sequences that have V and J called. A share of the clones is absent; for the studies checked, an unresolved V gene accounts for under half, and the remainder has no known explanation. Present in this sample are some 58,000 clones, roughly 79% of which were seen just once. Roughly 7.4% of the sample belongs to the ten largest clones. According to the study, the label for this sample's time point signals: blood 2 weeks post-SBRT. The sample's treatment or condition label is to be understood as: 15 Gy SBRT to primary tumor, nephrectomy 4 weeks later. The material sequenced was blood, taken from a patient whose treatment included radiotherapy and nephrectomy. The receptors here all came from a man aged 60-69 years with renal cell carcinoma.

J is TRBJ2-1 and V is TRBV12-5, with D unclear. The CDR3 totals 15 residues. Trimming removed 6 bases from V and 0 bases from J, with 12 bases in between. The germline V gene encodes CDR1 LGHNT and CDR2 FRNRAP. The CDR3 nucleotides read TGTGCTAGTGGCCCCACTAAGAGCTCCTACAATGAGCAGTTCTTC. This encodes CASGPTKSSYNEQFF. Using reference TRBV12-5 and TRBJ2-1 for the parts outside the CDR3, the full variable domain is DARVTQTPRHKVTEMGQEVTMRCQPILGHNTVFWYRQTMMQGLELLAYFRNRAPLDDSGMPKDRFSAEMPDATLATLKIQPSEPRDSAVYFCASGPTKSSYNEQFFGPGTRLTVL.

The V gene is TRBV11-2, the J gene TRBJ2-1; D ambiguous. The CDR3 length is 14 residues. Germline CDR1 SGHAT, CDR2 FQNNGV. Trimming left V 1 base short and J 1 base short, with 5 bases between. CDR3 bases: TGTGCCAGCAGCTTAGTGGTTTCCTACAATGAGCAGTTCTTC. Translated, it gives CASSLVVSYNEQFF.

The chain recombines TRBV28 with TRBJ1-2, with D possibly TRBD1 on 6 matching bases. The CDR3 is 14 residues long. Trimming took 1 base from V and 4 from J, leaving 10 bases between them. Germline values: CDR1 MDHEN, CDR2 SYDVKM. In DNA form, the CDR3 reads TGTGCCAGCAGTTTATCGACAGGCTTCTATGGCTACACCTTC. It translates to CASSLSTGFYGYTF.

V is TRBV9 and J is TRBJ1-5, with D possibly TRBD1 on 5 matching bases. Trimming stripped 0 bases from V and 7 bases from J, with 14 bases between. The CDR3 has 15 residues. Germline CDR1 is SGDLS and CDR2 is YYNGEE. CDR3 DNA: TGTGCCAGCAGCGTAGCTCCGGGGGAAGGACAGCCCCAGCATTTT. Translation: CASSVAPGEGQPQHF.

The genes are TRBV10-2 and TRBJ2-1; perhaps TRBD2 as D (6 bases). V lost 0 bases and J 6 bases, leaving 18 bases between the germline ends. This CDR3 spans 17 amino acids. Germline V CDR1 and CDR2: WSHSY, SAAADI. The CDR3 region is CASSESAPGWGVNEQFF. CDR3 sequence (DNA): TGCGCCAGCAGTGAGTCGGCGCCGGGATGGGGGGTCAATGAGCAGTTCTTC.

A few counts support this clone. The rearrangement joins TRBV7-9 to TRBJ2-7; TRBD1 aligns across 8 bases. The ends lost 5 bases at V and 2 bases at J; junction bases unmatched: 5. The CDR3 has 14 amino acids. Germline-derived CDR1 and CDR2 are SEHNR and FQNEAQ (reference sequence). The CDR3 protein is CASSGTGRPYEQYV. The DNA of the CDR3 is TGTGCCAGCAGCGGGACAGGTCGGCCCTACGAGCAGTACGTC.

This clone was found a few times. V is TRBV7-6 and J is TRBJ2-1; D not certain. Germline V lookup: CDR1 SGHVS, CDR2 FNYEAQ. This CDR3 comprises 14 residues. V lost 5 bases, J lost 3 bases, and 11 bases lay in between. The CDR3 protein is CASSLTTNYNEQFF. The CDR3 bases are TGTGCCAGCAGCCTCACGACCAACTACAATGAGCAGTTCTTC.

This clone was counted only a few times. The chain uses TRBV27 and TRBJ1-1; 8 nucleotides line up with TRBD1. V lost 4 bases and J lost 6; bases outside the gene matches: 10. CDR3 length: 15 residues. Germline V CDR1 and CDR2: MNHEY, SMNVEV (reference sequence). The CDR3 here is CASSSRDRGAPEAFF. The CDR3 nucleotides are TGTGCCAGCAGTTCCCGCGACAGGGGTGCGCCTGAAGCTTTCTTT.

The chain has TRBV5-4 and TRBJ2-7; no clear D. Germline values: CDR1 SGHNT, CDR2 YYREEE (reference sequence). Deletions cut 0 bases from V and 4 bases from J, with 14 bases between. This CDR3 contains 15 residues. The CDR3 DNA sequence: TGTGCCAGCAGCTTGGAGCCCAGCCAGCTATACGAGCAGTACTTC. Protein: CASSLEPSQLYEQYF. Full variable domain (missing parts from reference TRBV5-4 and TRBJ2-7): ETGVTQSPTHLIKTRGQQVTLRCSSQSGHNTVSWYQQALGQGPQFIFQYYREEENGRGNFPPRFSGLQFPNYSSELNVNALELDDSALYLCASSLEPSQLYEQYFGPGTRLTVT.

This chain links TRBV6-5 with TRBJ1-1; 7 nucleotides match TRBD1. CDR1 and CDR2 from the germline V gene are MNHEY and SVGAGI. The V segment lost 2 bases and the J segment 2 bases; nucleotides outside the gene matches: 8. The CDR3 is made up of 16 amino acids. CDR3 sequence reads: CASSYDFDRVNTEAFF. As DNA, the CDR3 is TGTGCCAGCAGTTACGACTTTGACAGGGTCAACACTGAAGCTTTCTTT.

The gene calls are TRBV2 and TRBJ1-2; TRBD1 aligns across 8 bases. This CDR3 is built from 15 residues. Germline V gene sequence: CDR1 SNHLY, CDR2 FYNNEI. V shed 3 bases, J shed 2 bases, and the junction held 5 bases outside the gene matches. The CDR3 sequence: CASSELQGANYGYTF. The CDR3 DNA follows: TGTGCCAGCAGTGAGTTGCAGGGGGCCAACTATGGCTACACCTTC.

V is TRBV5-1 and J is TRBJ2-3, with TRBD2 matching over 12 bases. V lost 2 bases, J lost 0 bases, and 4 bases stayed unmatched. CDR3 size: 17 residues. The germline V gene encodes CDR1 SGHRS and CDR2 YFSETQ. In nucleotides, the CDR3 is TGCGCCAGCAGCTTTCTCGGGACTAGCGGGAGCACAGATACGCAGTATTTT. Translating it yields CASSFLGTSGSTDTQYF.

This clone showed up just once. The chain links TRBV7-2 to TRBJ2-5, with D perhaps matching TRBD2 (6 bases). This CDR3 has 13 amino acids. Germline CDR1 is SGHTA and CDR2 is FQGNSA. V was pared by 6 bases and J by 2 bases, with 10 bases between. CDR3 coding DNA: TGTGCCAGCAGAGCTGGAGGGCAAGAGACCCAGTACTTC. This gives the protein CASRAGGQETQYF.

CDR3 amino acids: CASGLGTEAFF. CDR3 sequence (DNA): TGTGCCAGCGGCCTCGGAACTGAAGCTTTCTTT. The chain carries TRBV11-2 and TRBJ1-1; no definite D call. Deletions cut 8 bases from V and 5 bases from J, with 9 bases between. Germline CDR1 reads SGHAT; CDR2 reads FQNNGV. The CDR3 is 11 amino acids.